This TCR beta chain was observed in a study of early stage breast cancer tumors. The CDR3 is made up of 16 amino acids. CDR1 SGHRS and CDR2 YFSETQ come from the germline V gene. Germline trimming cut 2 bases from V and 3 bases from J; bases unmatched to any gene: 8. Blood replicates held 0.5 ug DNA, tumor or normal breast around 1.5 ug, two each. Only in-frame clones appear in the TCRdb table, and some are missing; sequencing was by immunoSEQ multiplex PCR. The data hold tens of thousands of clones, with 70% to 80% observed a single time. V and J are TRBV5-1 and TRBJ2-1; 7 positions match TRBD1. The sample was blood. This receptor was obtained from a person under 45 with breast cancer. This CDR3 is CASSLPDRVRYNEQFF. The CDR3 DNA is TGCGCCAGCAGCTTACCCGACAGGGTCCGCTACAATGAGCAGTTCTTC.